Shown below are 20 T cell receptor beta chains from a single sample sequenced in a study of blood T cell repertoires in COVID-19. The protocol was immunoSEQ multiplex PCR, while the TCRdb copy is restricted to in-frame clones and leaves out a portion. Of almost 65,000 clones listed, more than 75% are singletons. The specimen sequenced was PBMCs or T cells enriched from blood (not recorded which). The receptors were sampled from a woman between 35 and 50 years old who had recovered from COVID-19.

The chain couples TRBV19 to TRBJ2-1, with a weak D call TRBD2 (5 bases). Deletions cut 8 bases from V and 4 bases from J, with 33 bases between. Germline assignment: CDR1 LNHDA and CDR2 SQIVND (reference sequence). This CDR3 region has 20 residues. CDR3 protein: CASEKVLSFGLDGGYNEQFF. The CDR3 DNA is TGTGCCAGTGAGAAGGTCTTGAGCTTCGGGCTGGACGGAGGATACAATGAGCAGTTCTTC.

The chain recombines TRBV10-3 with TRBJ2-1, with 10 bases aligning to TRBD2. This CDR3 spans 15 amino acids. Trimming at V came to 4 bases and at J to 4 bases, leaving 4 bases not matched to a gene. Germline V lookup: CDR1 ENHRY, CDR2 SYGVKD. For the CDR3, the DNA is TGTGCCATCAGTGTGGGACTAGCGTCATACAATGAGCAGTTCTTC. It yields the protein CAISVGLASYNEQFF.

The CDR3 region is CASSLAGQIKGYTF. The DNA for the CDR3 is TGTGCCAGCAGCTTAGCGGGCCAGATTAAAGGCTACACCTTC. V and J are TRBV7-9 and TRBJ1-2; D not certain. The CDR3 loop spans 14 amino acids. Trimming pared 0 bases from V and 8 bases from J, leaving 13 bases between. The germline gives CDR1 SEHNR, CDR2 FQNEAQ (reference sequence).

This CDR3 is CASSSPGQGAPMNTEAFF. The CDR3 bases are TGTGCCAGCAGTTCCCCGGGACAGGGGGCCCCTATGAACACTGAAGCTTTCTTT. The chain is built from TRBV5-4 and TRBJ1-1, with 12 positions matching TRBD1. V was clipped by 5 bases and J by 0 bases; unmatched bases: 11. Per germline, CDR1 SGHNT and CDR2 YYREEE (reference sequence). The CDR3 covers 18 residues. Together with reference TRBV5-4 and TRBJ1-1, the CDR3 gives the full variable domain: ETGVTQSPTHLIKTRGQQVTLRCSSQSGHNTVSWYQQALGQGPQFIFQYYREEENGRGNFPPRFSGLQFPNYSSELNVNALELDDSALYLCASSSPGQGAPMNTEAFFGQGTRLTVV.

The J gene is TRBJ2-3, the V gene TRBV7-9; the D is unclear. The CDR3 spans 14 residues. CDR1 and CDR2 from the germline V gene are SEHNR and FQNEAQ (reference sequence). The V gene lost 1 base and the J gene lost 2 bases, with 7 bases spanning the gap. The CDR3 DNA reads TGTGCCAGCAGCTTAGGGGCAGACACAGATACGCAGTATTTT. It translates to CASSLGADTDTQYF. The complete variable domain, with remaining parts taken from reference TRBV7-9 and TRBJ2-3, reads DTGVSQNPRHKITKRGQNVTFRCDPISEHNRLYWYRQTLGQGPEFLTYFQNEAQLEKSRLLSDRFSAERPKGSFSTLEIQRTEQGDSAMYLCASSLGADTDTQYFGPGTRLTVL.

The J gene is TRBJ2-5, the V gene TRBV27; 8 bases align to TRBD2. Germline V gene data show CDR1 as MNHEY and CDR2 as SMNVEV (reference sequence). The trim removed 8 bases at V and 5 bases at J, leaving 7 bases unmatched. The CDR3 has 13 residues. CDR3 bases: TGTGCCAGCGGAGCGGGGGAGCGGGAGACCCAGTACTTC. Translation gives CASGAGERETQYF.

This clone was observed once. The CDR3 DNA reads TGTGCCAGCAAGGGGACAGTTGGCTATGGCTACACCTTC. Amino acids: CASKGTVGYGYTF. The genes are TRBV6-5 and TRBJ1-2, with 7 bases that match TRBD1. Germline CDR1 reads MNHEY; CDR2 reads SVGAGI. CDR3 length equals 13 residues. J was trimmed by 4 bases and V by 7 bases; bases with no gene match: 6.

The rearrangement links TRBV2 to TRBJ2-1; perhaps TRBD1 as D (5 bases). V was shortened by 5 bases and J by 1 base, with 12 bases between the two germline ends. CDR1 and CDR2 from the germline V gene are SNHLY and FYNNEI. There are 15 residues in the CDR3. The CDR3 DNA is TGTGCCAGCAGTACCGAAGGGGTATCCTACAATGAGCAGTTCTTC. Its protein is CASSTEGVSYNEQFF.

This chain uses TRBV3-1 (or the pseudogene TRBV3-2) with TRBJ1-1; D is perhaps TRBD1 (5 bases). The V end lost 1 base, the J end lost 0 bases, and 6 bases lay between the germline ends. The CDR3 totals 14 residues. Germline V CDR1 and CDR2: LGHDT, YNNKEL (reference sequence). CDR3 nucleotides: TGTGCCAGCAGCCAAGTAGGGGTGAACACTGAAGCTTTCTTT. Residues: CASSQVGVNTEAFF.

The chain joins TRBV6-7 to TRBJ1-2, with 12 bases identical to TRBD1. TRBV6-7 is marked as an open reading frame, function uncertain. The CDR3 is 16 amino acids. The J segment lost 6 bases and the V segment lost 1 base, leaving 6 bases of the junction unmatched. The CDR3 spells CASSYLPGQGAHGYTF. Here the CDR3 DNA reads TGTGCCAGCAGTTACTTACCGGGACAGGGGGCCCATGGCTACACCTTC.

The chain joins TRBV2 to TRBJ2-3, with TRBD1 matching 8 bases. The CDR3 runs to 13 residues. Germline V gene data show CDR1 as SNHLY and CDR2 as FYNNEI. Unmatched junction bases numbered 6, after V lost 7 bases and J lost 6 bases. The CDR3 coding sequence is TGTGCCAGCACACAGGGGGTGGGGGATACGCAGTATTTT. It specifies CASTQGVGDTQYF.

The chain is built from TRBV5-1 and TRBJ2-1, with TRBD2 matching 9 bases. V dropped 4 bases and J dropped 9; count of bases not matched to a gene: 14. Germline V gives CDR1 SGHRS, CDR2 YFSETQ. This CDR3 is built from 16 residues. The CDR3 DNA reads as TGCGCCAGCAGCAACCGAATGGGGACTAGCTTCAGTGAGCAGTTCTTC. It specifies CASSNRMGTSFSEQFF.

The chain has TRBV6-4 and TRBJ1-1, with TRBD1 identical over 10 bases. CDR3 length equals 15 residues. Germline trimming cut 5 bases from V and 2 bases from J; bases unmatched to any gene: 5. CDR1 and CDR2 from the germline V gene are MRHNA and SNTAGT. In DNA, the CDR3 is TGTGCCAGCAGTCTGGGACAGGGGCCTAACACTGAAGCTTTCTTT. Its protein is CASSLGQGPNTEAFF.

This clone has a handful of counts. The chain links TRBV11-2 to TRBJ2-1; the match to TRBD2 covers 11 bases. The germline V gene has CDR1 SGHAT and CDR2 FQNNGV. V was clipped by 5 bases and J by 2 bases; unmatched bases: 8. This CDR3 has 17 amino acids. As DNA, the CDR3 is TGTGCCAGCAGCCCAAGGGGACTAGCGGCCCCCTACAATGAGCAGTTCTTC. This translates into CASSPRGLAAPYNEQFF.

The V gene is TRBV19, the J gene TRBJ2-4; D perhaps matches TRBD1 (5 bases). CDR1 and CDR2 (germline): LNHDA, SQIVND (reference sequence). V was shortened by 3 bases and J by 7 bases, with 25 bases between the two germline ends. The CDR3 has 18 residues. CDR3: CASSISPQATSKGNIQYF. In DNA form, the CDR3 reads TGTGCCAGTAGTATTTCACCCCAAGCGACCTCAAAGGGGAACATTCAGTACTTC.

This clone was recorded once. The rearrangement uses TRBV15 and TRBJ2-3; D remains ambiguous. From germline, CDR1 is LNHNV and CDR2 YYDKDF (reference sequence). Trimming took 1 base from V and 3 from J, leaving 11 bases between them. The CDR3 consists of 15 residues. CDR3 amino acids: CATSRVPIRTDTQYF. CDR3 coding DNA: TGTGCCACCAGCAGAGTCCCAATCAGGACAGATACGCAGTATTTT.

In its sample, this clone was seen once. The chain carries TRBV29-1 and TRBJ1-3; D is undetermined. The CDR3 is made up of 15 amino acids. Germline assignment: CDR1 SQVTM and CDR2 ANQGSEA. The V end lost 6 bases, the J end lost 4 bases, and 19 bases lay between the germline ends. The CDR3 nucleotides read TGCAGCGTCGCTAGTCCCGTGGACTTCGGAAACACCATATATTTT. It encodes CSVASPVDFGNTIYF.

The CDR3 sequence is CASSLGARGSGSPLHF. In nucleotides, the CDR3 is TGTGCCAGCAGCTTGGGGGCTCGGGGGTCGGGTTCACCCCTCCACTTT. The rearrangement uses TRBV5-8 and TRBJ1-6; possibly TRBD1 for D (5 bases). Germline loops: CDR1 SGHTS, CDR2 YDEGEE. V was pared by 0 bases and J by 9 bases, with 16 bases between. The CDR3 consists of 16 residues.

The CDR3 bases are TGTGCCAGCAGTGATAACATTGGCTACACCTTC. Translated: CASSDNIGYTF. The chain links TRBV2 to TRBJ1-2; no clear D. This CDR3 is 11 amino acids long. Looked up from germline, CDR1 is SNHLY and CDR2 is FYNNEI. Trimming pared 3 bases from V and 7 bases from J, leaving 6 bases between.

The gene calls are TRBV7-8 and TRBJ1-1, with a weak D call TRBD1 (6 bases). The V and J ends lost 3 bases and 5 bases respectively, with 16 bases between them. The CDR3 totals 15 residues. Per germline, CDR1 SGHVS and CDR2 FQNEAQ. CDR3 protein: CASSFRDTVGTEAFF. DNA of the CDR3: TGTGCCAGCAGCTTCCGGGACACCGTAGGGACTGAAGCTTTCTTT.